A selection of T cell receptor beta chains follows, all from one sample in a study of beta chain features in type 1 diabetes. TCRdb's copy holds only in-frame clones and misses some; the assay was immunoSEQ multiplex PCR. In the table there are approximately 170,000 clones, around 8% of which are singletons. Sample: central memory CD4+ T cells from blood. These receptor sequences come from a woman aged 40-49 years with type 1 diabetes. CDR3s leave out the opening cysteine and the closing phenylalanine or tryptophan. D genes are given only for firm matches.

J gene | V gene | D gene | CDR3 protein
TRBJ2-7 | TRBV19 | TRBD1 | ASSTPGQAYEQY
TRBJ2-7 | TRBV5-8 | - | ASSFSHSYEQY
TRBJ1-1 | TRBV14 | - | ASSQFRTSAEAF
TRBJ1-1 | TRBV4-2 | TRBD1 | ASSQEGQGSAEAF
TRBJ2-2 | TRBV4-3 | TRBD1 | ASSQGQGAGGELF
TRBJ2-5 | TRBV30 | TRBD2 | AWSRGEVEETQY
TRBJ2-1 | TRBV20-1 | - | SAVYNEQF
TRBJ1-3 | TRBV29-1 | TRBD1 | SVGQGGNTIY
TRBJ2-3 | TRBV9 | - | ASSVAEQGTQY
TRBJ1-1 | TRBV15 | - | ATSIRGNTEAF
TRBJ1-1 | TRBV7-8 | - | ASSYSRDTEAF
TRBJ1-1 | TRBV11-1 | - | ASSATRDTEAF
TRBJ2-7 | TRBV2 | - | ASSWSYEQY
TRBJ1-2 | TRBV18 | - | ASSPGVSVGYT
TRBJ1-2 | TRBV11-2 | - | ASSLENQNYGYT
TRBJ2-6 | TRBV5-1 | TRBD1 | ASSFGTGDSGANVLT
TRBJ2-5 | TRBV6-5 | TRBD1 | ASSYAGTGGRETQY
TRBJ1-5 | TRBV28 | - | ASSFGAVSSNQPQH
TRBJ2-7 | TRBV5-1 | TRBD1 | ASSFGGQGPYEQY
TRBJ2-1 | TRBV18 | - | ASSPQNAGVVNEQF
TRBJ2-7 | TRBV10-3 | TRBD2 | AISGGGEQY
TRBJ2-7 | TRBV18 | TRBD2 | ASSFPGGDEQY
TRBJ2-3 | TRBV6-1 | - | ASSERERDTQY
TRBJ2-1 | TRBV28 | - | SLGRGLYNEQF
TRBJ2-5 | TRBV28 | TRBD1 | ASSLTGGQETQY
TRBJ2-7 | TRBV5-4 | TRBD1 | ASSSTGAEQY
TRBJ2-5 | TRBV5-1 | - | ASSGGTPVETQY
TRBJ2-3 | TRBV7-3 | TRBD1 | ASSFTGQYTDTQY
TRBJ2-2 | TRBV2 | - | ASSESGAGFTGELF
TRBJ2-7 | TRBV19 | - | ASSRPGGSYEQY
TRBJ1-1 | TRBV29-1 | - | SVGASLREAF
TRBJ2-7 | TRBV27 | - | ASSRAGLYEQY
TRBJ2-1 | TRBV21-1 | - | ASGRGHYNEQF
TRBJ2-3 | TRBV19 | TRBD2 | ASRRTRPFTDTQY
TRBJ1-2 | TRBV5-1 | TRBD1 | ASTLTGQDNYGYT
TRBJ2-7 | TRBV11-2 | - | ASSLTAGTYEQY
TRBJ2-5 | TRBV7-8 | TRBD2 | ASAGGAPQETQY
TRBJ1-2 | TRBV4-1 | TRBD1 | ASSPGTGGGYGYT
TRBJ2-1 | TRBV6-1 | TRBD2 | ASRESGTSSYNEQF
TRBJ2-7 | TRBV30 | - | AWSLSVREQY
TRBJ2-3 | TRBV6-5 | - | ASSYRGTTDTQY
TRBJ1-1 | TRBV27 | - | ASSRGGGIEAF
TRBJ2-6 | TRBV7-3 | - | ASSVLSGTGANVLT
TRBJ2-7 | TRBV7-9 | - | ASSRGGLAAYEQY
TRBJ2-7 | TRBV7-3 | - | ASSFSTEYEQY
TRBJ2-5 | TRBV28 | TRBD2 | ASSSSGGSETQY
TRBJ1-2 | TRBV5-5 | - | ASSLQSGYT
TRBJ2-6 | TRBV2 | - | ASASQGLSGANVLT
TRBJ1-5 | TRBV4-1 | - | ASSQVSDQPQH
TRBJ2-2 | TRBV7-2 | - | ASLLIPNTGELF
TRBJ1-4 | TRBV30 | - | AWSQGHEKLF
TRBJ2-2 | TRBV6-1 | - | ASTFQGRELF
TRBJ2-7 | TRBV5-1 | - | ASSPTTAYEQY